These T cell receptor beta chains were read from a single sample in a study of control samples from healthy donors and cancer patients. Sequencing was performed with immunoSEQ multiplex PCR; in TCRdb, only in-frame clones are kept and a portion is missing. The sample has hundreds of thousands of clones; more than 80% are singletons. Sequencing was done on a sample of PBMCs. These receptors came from a man between 40 and 49 years old with head and neck cancer. The CDR3 runs from the conserved cysteine through the conserved F or W. D genes are given only for firm matches. Size is stated for part of the rows, as once, few or many counts, or as a class when the clone is expanded.

d_call: NA; j_call: TRBJ1-3; v_call: TRBV30; clone_size: NA; cdr3_nt: TGTGCCTGGAGTCAGGGACCGGCCTCTGGAAACACCATATATTTT; cdr3_aa: CAWSQGPASGNTIYF
d_call: NA; j_call: TRBJ2-1; v_call: TRBV19; clone_size: NA; cdr3_nt: TGTGCCAGTAGTGTCTCCCAAGGTGAGCAGTTCTTC; cdr3_aa: CASSVSQGEQFF
d_call: TRBD2; j_call: TRBJ2-1; v_call: TRBV5-1; clone_size: NA; cdr3_nt: TGCGCCAGCAGCTTGACTAGCGGCGGGAGGTGGGAGCAGTTCTTC; cdr3_aa: CASSLTSGGRWEQFF
d_call: NA; j_call: TRBJ1-1; v_call: TRBV19; clone_size: NA; cdr3_nt: TGTGCCAGTAGTACGACGGGGGTGGCTGAAGCTTTCTTT; cdr3_aa: CASSTTGVAEAFF
d_call: NA; j_call: TRBJ1-1; v_call: TRBV15; clone_size: NA; cdr3_nt: TGTGCCACCAGCAGAGATTGGGCCAGGGGCCCCCTTTTGAACACTGAAGCTTTCTTT; cdr3_aa: CATSRDWARGPLLNTEAFF
d_call: TRBD2; j_call: TRBJ2-2; v_call: TRBV27; clone_size: NA; cdr3_nt: TGTGCCAGCAGTTTAGGGACTAGCGGGCACGGGGAGCTGTTTTTT; cdr3_aa: CASSLGTSGHGELFF
d_call: TRBD1; j_call: TRBJ2-7; v_call: TRBV7-9; clone_size: once; cdr3_nt: TGTGCCAGCAGCTTCTCGCGGACAGGGGGTTGGGGCGAGCAGTACTTC; cdr3_aa: CASSFSRTGGWGEQYF
d_call: NA; j_call: TRBJ1-5; v_call: TRBV15; clone_size: NA; cdr3_nt: TGTGCCACCAGCAGAGATATAAGACTCGCGGGAGGAGTCAATCAGCCCCAGCATTTT; cdr3_aa: CATSRDIRLAGGVNQPQHF
d_call: NA; j_call: TRBJ1-1; v_call: TRBV27; clone_size: NA; cdr3_nt: TGTGCCAGCAGACCCCCCAAAGACAGAGGATATGAAGCTTTCTTT; cdr3_aa: CASRPPKDRGYEAFF
d_call: TRBD2; j_call: TRBJ2-1; v_call: TRBV19; clone_size: NA; cdr3_nt: TGTGCCAGTACCAAACTAGCGGGGCCCTACAATGAGCAGTTCTTC; cdr3_aa: CASTKLAGPYNEQFF
d_call: TRBD1; j_call: TRBJ2-3; v_call: TRBV28; clone_size: NA; cdr3_nt: TGTGCCAGCAGGTCCCAGGGACAGGGGACAGATACGCAGTATTTT; cdr3_aa: CASRSQGQGTDTQYF
d_call: NA; j_call: TRBJ2-3; v_call: TRBV14; clone_size: NA; cdr3_nt: TGTGCCAGCAGCCAAGGGGGTGGCAAGGATACGCAGTATTTT; cdr3_aa: CASSQGGGKDTQYF
d_call: NA; j_call: TRBJ1-1; v_call: TRBV6-5; clone_size: NA; cdr3_nt: TGTGCCAGCAGTTACGGTGTAGACACATTGAACACTGAAGCTTTCTTT; cdr3_aa: CASSYGVDTLNTEAFF
d_call: NA; j_call: TRBJ1-4; v_call: TRBV6-5; clone_size: NA; cdr3_nt: TGTGCCAGCAAAACACGACTCGCAACTAATGAAAAACTGTTTTTT; cdr3_aa: CASKTRLATNEKLFF
d_call: NA; j_call: TRBJ2-5; v_call: TRBV5-1; clone_size: NA; cdr3_nt: TGCGCCAGCAGCTTGGTTGACAGTAGCCAAGAGACCCAGTACTTC; cdr3_aa: CASSLVDSSQETQYF
d_call: NA; j_call: TRBJ1-1; v_call: TRBV3-1/TRBV3-2; clone_size: NA; cdr3_nt: TGTGCCAGCAGCCTTAGTCAGGGTGAAGCTTTCTTT; cdr3_aa: CASSLSQGEAFF
d_call: NA; j_call: TRBJ2-5; v_call: TRBV14; clone_size: once; cdr3_nt: TGTGCCAGCAGCCCGATTTTAGTATACCGGCCGACCGAGACCCAGTACTTC; cdr3_aa: CASSPILVYRPTETQYF
d_call: NA; j_call: TRBJ2-2; v_call: TRBV3-1/TRBV3-2; clone_size: few; cdr3_nt: TGTGCCAGCAGCCAGTCGGGGTCCACCGGGGAGCTGTTTTTT; cdr3_aa: CASSQSGSTGELFF
d_call: TRBD1; j_call: TRBJ1-1; v_call: TRBV19; clone_size: NA; cdr3_nt: TGTGCCAGTAGTATAGATTTAACAGGGGCGGACACTGAAGCTTTCTTT; cdr3_aa: CASSIDLTGADTEAFF
d_call: NA; j_call: TRBJ2-1; v_call: TRBV27; clone_size: NA; cdr3_nt: TGTGCCAGCAGCCTCTCACGATCAGGAGGCCCTCACTTCTTC; cdr3_aa: CASSLSRSGGPHFF
d_call: TRBD1; j_call: TRBJ1-5; v_call: TRBV7-2; clone_size: NA; cdr3_nt: TGTGCCAGCAGCCCGGACAGGGGGAGACAGCCCCAGCATTTT; cdr3_aa: CASSPDRGRQPQHF
d_call: TRBD1; j_call: TRBJ2-7; v_call: TRBV19; clone_size: NA; cdr3_nt: TGTGCCAGTAGTATCCCGGGACAGGTCGCCTACGAGCAGTACTTC; cdr3_aa: CASSIPGQVAYEQYF
d_call: NA; j_call: TRBJ1-4; v_call: TRBV29-1; clone_size: NA; cdr3_nt: TGCAGCGTTAGCGTGGGAGGCGAAAAACTGTTTTTT; cdr3_aa: CSVSVGGEKLFF
d_call: TRBD2; j_call: TRBJ2-7; v_call: TRBV7-2; clone_size: NA; cdr3_nt: TGTGCCAGCAGCTTACCAGCGGGAGGCCCCGAGCAGTACTTC; cdr3_aa: CASSLPAGGPEQYF
d_call: NA; j_call: TRBJ2-2; v_call: TRBV7-3; clone_size: NA; cdr3_nt: TGTGCCAGCAGCTCAGGACATTCCGGGGAGCTGTTTTTT; cdr3_aa: CASSSGHSGELFF
d_call: TRBD2; j_call: TRBJ2-7; v_call: TRBV2; clone_size: NA; cdr3_nt: TGTGCCAGCAGCCCGACTAGCGGGGGATTTTACGAGCAGTACTTC; cdr3_aa: CASSPTSGGFYEQYF
d_call: NA; j_call: TRBJ1-1; v_call: TRBV29-1; clone_size: NA; cdr3_nt: TGCAGCGTTGCCACCTCAAACTTGGGGATCGAAGCTTTCTTT; cdr3_aa: CSVATSNLGIEAFF
d_call: TRBD2; j_call: TRBJ2-3; v_call: TRBV19; clone_size: NA; cdr3_nt: TGTGCCAGTAGTTTCCGGACTAGCGGCACAGATACGCAGTATTTT; cdr3_aa: CASSFRTSGTDTQYF
d_call: NA; j_call: TRBJ2-2; v_call: TRBV27; clone_size: NA; cdr3_nt: TGTGCCAGCAGTTTCGCGACAGCCCCGGAGAAGCTGTTTTTT; cdr3_aa: CASSFATAPEKLFF
d_call: TRBD1; j_call: TRBJ2-6; v_call: TRBV6-4; clone_size: many; cdr3_nt: TGTGCCAGCAGTACCCCGGGACAGAGCTCTGGGGCCAACGTCCTGACTTTC; cdr3_aa: CASSTPGQSSGANVLTF
d_call: NA; j_call: TRBJ2-3; v_call: TRBV28; clone_size: NA; cdr3_nt: TGTGCCAGCAGTCCCACCCTTTCGGGAGATACGCAGTATTTT; cdr3_aa: CASSPTLSGDTQYF
d_call: NA; j_call: TRBJ2-2; v_call: TRBV27; clone_size: NA; cdr3_nt: TGTGCCAGCAGTTTCTTTTTGGGGGGTTCCGGGGAGCTGTTTTTT; cdr3_aa: CASSFFLGGSGELFF
d_call: NA; j_call: TRBJ2-1; v_call: TRBV15; clone_size: NA; cdr3_nt: TGTGCCACCGAAGATACGCGGGTTAGCTCCTACAATGAGCAGTTCTTC; cdr3_aa: CATEDTRVSSYNEQFF
d_call: NA; j_call: TRBJ1-5; v_call: TRBV30; clone_size: few; cdr3_nt: TGTGCCTGGAGATCCTCCCTGGGGGATCAGCCCCAGCATTTT; cdr3_aa: CAWRSSLGDQPQHF
d_call: NA; j_call: TRBJ2-1; v_call: TRBV29-1; clone_size: NA; cdr3_nt: TGCAGCGTTGAAGATAGAAAAGGGACCTACAATGAGCAGTTCTTC; cdr3_aa: CSVEDRKGTYNEQFF
d_call: TRBD2; j_call: TRBJ2-1; v_call: TRBV5-6; clone_size: NA; cdr3_nt: TGTGCCAGCAGCTTGGTGGCGGGCGGCGGGGGCAATGAGCAGTTCTTC; cdr3_aa: CASSLVAGGGGNEQFF
d_call: NA; j_call: TRBJ1-1; v_call: TRBV19; clone_size: NA; cdr3_nt: TGTGCCAGTAGTATTTGGTTTTCTGTAGAGACGAGCACTGAAGCTTTCTTT; cdr3_aa: CASSIWFSVETSTEAFF
d_call: NA; j_call: TRBJ2-1; v_call: TRBV11-2; clone_size: NA; cdr3_nt: TGTGCCAGCAGCCGGGAAGGGGGTAGCTCCTACAATGAGCAGTTCTTC; cdr3_aa: CASSREGGSSYNEQFF
d_call: TRBD1; j_call: TRBJ1-5; v_call: TRBV18; clone_size: NA; cdr3_nt: TGTGCCAGCTCAGGGACAGGGAATCAGCCCCAGCATTTT; cdr3_aa: CASSGTGNQPQHF
d_call: TRBD1; j_call: TRBJ1-2; v_call: TRBV3-1/TRBV3-2; clone_size: NA; cdr3_nt: TGTGCCAGCAGCCCAGGGACAGCCTATGGCTACACCTTC; cdr3_aa: CASSPGTAYGYTF
d_call: NA; j_call: TRBJ1-2; v_call: TRBV19; clone_size: NA; cdr3_nt: TGTGCCAGTAGTAGTTGGGTGGATGGCTACACCTTC; cdr3_aa: CASSSWVDGYTF
d_call: NA; j_call: TRBJ1-1; v_call: TRBV29-1; clone_size: NA; cdr3_nt: TGCAGCGTTGAGGGGGGGAACACTGAAGCTTTCTTT; cdr3_aa: CSVEGGNTEAFF
d_call: NA; j_call: TRBJ1-4; v_call: TRBV25-1; clone_size: NA; cdr3_nt: TGTGCCAGCAGTGACAGGGGTGAAAAACTGTTTTTT; cdr3_aa: CASSDRGEKLFF
d_call: NA; j_call: TRBJ2-3; v_call: TRBV5-4; clone_size: NA; cdr3_nt: TGTGCCAGCAGCGGGGCCGGAGATACGCAGTATTTT; cdr3_aa: CASSGAGDTQYF
d_call: NA; j_call: TRBJ2-7; v_call: TRBV3-1/TRBV3-2; clone_size: NA; cdr3_nt: TGTGCCAGCAGCCAAGAGAGCGAGTACGAGCAGTACTTC; cdr3_aa: CASSQESEYEQYF
d_call: TRBD1; j_call: TRBJ2-6; v_call: TRBV19; clone_size: once; cdr3_nt: TGTGCCAGTAGTGTCCCAGGGGGTACCTTTAGCTCTGGGGCCAACGTCCTGACTTTC; cdr3_aa: CASSVPGGTFSSGANVLTF
d_call: NA; j_call: TRBJ2-1; v_call: TRBV11-2; clone_size: NA; cdr3_nt: TGTGCCAGCAGCTCTGATTTAGCCAATGAGCAGTTCTTC; cdr3_aa: CASSSDLANEQFF
d_call: NA; j_call: TRBJ2-3; v_call: TRBV2; clone_size: NA; cdr3_nt: TGTGCCAGAACCCCGGGGGTCGCCACAGATACGCAGTATTTT; cdr3_aa: CARTPGVATDTQYF
d_call: NA; j_call: TRBJ1-3; v_call: TRBV2; clone_size: NA; cdr3_nt: TGTGCCAGCAGTCCACCCCCTAGGTGGACTGGAAACACCATATATTTT; cdr3_aa: CASSPPPRWTGNTIYF